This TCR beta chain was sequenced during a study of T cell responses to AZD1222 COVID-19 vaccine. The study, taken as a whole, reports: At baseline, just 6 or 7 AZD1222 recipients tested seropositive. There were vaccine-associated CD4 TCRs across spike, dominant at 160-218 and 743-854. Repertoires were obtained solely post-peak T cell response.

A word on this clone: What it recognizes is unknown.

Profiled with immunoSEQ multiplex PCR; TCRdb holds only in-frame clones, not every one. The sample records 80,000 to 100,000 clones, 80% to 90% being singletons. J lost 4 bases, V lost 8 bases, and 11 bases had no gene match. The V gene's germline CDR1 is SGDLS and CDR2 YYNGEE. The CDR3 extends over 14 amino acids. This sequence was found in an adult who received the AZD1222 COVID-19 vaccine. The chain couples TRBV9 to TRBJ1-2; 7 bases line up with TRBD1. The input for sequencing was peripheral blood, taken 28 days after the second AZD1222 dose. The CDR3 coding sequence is TGTGCCAGTAACTACACAGGGGAGGTCTATGGCTACACCTTC. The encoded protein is CASNYTGEVYGYTF.